This T cell receptor (beta chain) originates from a study of blood T cells in healthy people across ages. General study results and limits: When set beside aged donors, long-lived donors presented more naive CD4+ cells and higher diversity. It was not known whether donors were CMV positive (a possible confounder of expanded clonotype changes). Because sorting was not performed, PBMCs prevented conclusive naive versus antigen-experienced comparison.

Primers used in a second PCR of about 6 to 12 cycles were a sample-barcoded 5' primer and a J-beta primer mix. A 12-random-nucleotide template-switch adaptor tagged each cDNA molecule. TCRdb used MiXCR to reprocess the 5' RACE reads, holding one entry per CDR3 protein. Among about 290,000 distinct CDR3 sequences, 27% were seen once, and the ten largest hold over 25%. This clonotype was seen many times. Its antigen remains unknown. Germline V gene sequence: CDR1 LGHDT, CDR2 YNNKEL (reference sequence). The CDR3 spans 13 residues. Trimming cost V 4 bases and J 6 bases, with 11 bases left between them. The sequenced material came from blood. The V call is TRBV3-1, the J call TRBJ2-3; D possibly matches TRBD1 or TRBD2 (5 bases each). This TCR was sampled from a woman in her 70s in good health. CDR3 DNA: TGTGCCAGCAGCCCGCAAGAGGGGGATACGCAGTATTTT. This gives the protein CASSPQEGDTQYF.